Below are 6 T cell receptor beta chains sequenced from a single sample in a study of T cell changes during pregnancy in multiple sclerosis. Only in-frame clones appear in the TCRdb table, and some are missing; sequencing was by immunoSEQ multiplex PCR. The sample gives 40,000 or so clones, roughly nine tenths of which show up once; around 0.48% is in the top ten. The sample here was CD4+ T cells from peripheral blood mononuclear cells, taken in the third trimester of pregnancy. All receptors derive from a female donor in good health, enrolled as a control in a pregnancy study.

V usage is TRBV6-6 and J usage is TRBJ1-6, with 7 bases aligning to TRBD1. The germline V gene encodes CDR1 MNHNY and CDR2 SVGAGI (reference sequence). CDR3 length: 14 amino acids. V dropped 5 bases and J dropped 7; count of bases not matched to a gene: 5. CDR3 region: CASSNRGRNSPLHF. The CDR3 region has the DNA TGTGCCAGCAGTAACAGGGGAAGGAATTCACCCCTCCACTTT.

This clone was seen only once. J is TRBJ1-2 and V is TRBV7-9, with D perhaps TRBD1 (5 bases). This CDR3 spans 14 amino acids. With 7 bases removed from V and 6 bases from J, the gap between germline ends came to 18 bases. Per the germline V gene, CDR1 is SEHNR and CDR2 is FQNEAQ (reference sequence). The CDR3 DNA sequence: TGTGCCAGCACGTCTGGGGGGGGGTATAATGGCTACACCTTC. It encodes CASTSGGGYNGYTF.

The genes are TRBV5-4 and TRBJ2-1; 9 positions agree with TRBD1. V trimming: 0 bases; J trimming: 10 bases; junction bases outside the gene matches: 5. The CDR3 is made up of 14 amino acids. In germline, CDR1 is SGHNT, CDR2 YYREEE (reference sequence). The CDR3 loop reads CASSLGQGVEEQFF. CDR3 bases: TGTGCCAGCAGCTTGGGACAGGGGGTTGAGGAGCAGTTCTTC.

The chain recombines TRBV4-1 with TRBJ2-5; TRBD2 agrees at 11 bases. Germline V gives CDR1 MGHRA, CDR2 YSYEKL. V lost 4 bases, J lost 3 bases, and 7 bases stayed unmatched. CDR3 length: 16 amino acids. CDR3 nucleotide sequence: TGCGCCAGCAGCCCAAAACTAGCGGGAGAGGAAGAGACCCAGTACTTC. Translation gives CASSPKLAGEEETQYF.

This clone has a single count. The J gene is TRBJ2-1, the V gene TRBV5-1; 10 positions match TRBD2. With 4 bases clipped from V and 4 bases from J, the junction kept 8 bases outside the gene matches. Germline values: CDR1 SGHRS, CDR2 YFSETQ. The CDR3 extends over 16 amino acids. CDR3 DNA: TGCGCCAGCAGCCTCCCGGGACTAGCGCTTTACAATGAGCAGTTCTTC. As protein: CASSLPGLALYNEQFF. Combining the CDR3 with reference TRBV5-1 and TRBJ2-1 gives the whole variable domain KAGVTQTPRYLIKTRGQQVTLSCSPISGHRSVSWYQQTPGQGLQFLFEYFSETQRNKGNFPGRFSGRQFSNSRSEMNVSTLELGDSALYLCASSLPGLALYNEQFFGPGTRLTVL.

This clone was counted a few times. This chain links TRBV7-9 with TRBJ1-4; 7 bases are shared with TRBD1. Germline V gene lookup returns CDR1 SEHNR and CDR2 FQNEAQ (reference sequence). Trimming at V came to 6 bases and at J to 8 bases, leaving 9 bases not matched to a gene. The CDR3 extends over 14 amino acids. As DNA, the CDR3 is TGTGCCAGCAGGTACAGGGGCCCGGGCGAAAAACTGTTTTTT. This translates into CASRYRGPGEKLFF.